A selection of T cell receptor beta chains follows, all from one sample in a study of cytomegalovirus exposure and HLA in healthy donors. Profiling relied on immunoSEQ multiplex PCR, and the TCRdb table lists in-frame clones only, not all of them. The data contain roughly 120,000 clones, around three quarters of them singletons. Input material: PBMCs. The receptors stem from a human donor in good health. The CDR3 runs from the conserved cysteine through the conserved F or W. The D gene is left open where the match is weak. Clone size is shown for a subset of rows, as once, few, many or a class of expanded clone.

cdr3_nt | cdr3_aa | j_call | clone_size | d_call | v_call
TGTGCCAGCCAGCATAGCGCCAGCTCCTACAATGAGCAGTTCTTC | CASQHSASSYNEQFF | TRBJ2-1 | - | - | TRBV5-4
TGTGCCAGTAGTATAGTTGGGACAGGGGGTAACTATGGCTACACCTTC | CASSIVGTGGNYGYTF | TRBJ1-2 | - | TRBD1 | TRBV19
TGCGCCAGCAGCTTCCGAGGTGAAGCTTTCTTT | CASSFRGEAFF | TRBJ1-1 | - | - | TRBV5-1
TGTGCCAGCAGCTCTGTAGCGGGAGGTACAGATACGCAGTATTTT | CASSSVAGGTDTQYF | TRBJ2-3 | - | TRBD2 | TRBV7-2
TGTGCCAGCAGCTTGGAGGCTAGCGGACTTTACGAGCAGTACTTC | CASSLEASGLYEQYF | TRBJ2-7 | - | TRBD2 | TRBV5-4
TGTGCCAGCAGCTTGAGGGGGGGCCCTAGCTCTGGAAACACCATATATTTT | CASSLRGGPSSGNTIYF | TRBJ1-3 | - | - | TRBV5-6
TGTGCCAGCAGTTTATTCGGGGGGCCAAGTTTCGATACGCAGTATTTT | CASSLFGGPSFDTQYF | TRBJ2-3 | - | - | TRBV27
TGTGCCAGCAGCCCTTCAGGTAGCGGGATCTTCGAGCAGTACTTC | CASSPSGSGIFEQYF | TRBJ2-7 | - | TRBD2 | TRBV4-2
TGTGCCAGCAGTTTGGCCAGGGGGAACTATGGCTACACCTTC | CASSLARGNYGYTF | TRBJ1-2 | - | TRBD1 | TRBV28
TGTGCCAGCAGCTTATCATTGGCGGGAGGGAGTAATGAGCAGTTCTTC | CASSLSLAGGSNEQFF | TRBJ2-1 | - | TRBD2 | TRBV11-2
TGTGCCACCAGCAGACCCCCCGGATGGACTAGCGGGATGCGCACAGATACGCAGTATTTT | CATSRPPGWTSGMRTDTQYF | TRBJ2-3 | - | TRBD2 | TRBV15
TGTGCCAGCAGCGGAATTGGGACAGCAGGAAGTGCAACTAATGAAAAACTGTTTTTT | CASSGIGTAGSATNEKLFF | TRBJ1-4 | - | TRBD1 | TRBV5-6
TGTGCCACGCACCCCGACCCGGGGGGCCAGTACTTC | CATHPDPGGQYF | TRBJ2-5 | - | TRBD2 | TRBV28
TGTGCCAGCAGTTTTCTCGGACTAGCGGGAGAGACCCAGTACTTC | CASSFLGLAGETQYF | TRBJ2-5 | - | TRBD2 | TRBV28
TGTGCCAGCACGGGTGGGGCAGGGGCCTACGAGCAGTACTTC | CASTGGAGAYEQYF | TRBJ2-7 | - | - | TRBV28
TGTGCCAGCTCACGGACAGGGGCGGATCAGCCCCAGCATTTT | CASSRTGADQPQHF | TRBJ1-5 | - | TRBD1 | TRBV18
TGTGCCTGGAGTGGGCAGGGGGAAGGAACTGAAGCTTTCTTT | CAWSGQGEGTEAFF | TRBJ1-1 | few | TRBD1 | TRBV30
TGTGCCAGCATACAACAGGGGGCGTGGGACGAGCAGTACTTC | CASIQQGAWDEQYF | TRBJ2-7 | - | TRBD1 | TRBV13
TGTGCCAGCAGAGTCGGGCTAGCGGCCTCCTACGAGCAGTACTTC | CASRVGLAASYEQYF | TRBJ2-7 | once | TRBD2 | TRBV19
TGTGCCAGCAGCCAAGGGGGAGGGCATCGGCGGGAGCAGTACTTC | CASSQGGGHRREQYF | TRBJ2-7 | - | TRBD2 | TRBV14
TGTGCCAGCAGCGTAAGGACAGGGGGCAGTTCGGTTACGCAGTATTTT | CASSVRTGGSSVTQYF | TRBJ2-3 | - | TRBD1 | TRBV9
TGTGCCAGCAGACCCACAGGGTACGATACGCAGTATTTT | CASRPTGYDTQYF | TRBJ2-3 | - | - | TRBV6-6
TGTGCCAGCAGTCGGGGCACAGATACGCAGTATTTT | CASSRGTDTQYF | TRBJ2-3 | - | - | TRBV2
TGTGCCAGCAGCTTGGGGGGCGGCACTGAAGCTTTCTTT | CASSLGGGTEAFF | TRBJ1-1 | - | - | TRBV5-7
TGCGCCAGCAGCCCCCAGGGTCCAGGGACAGATACGCAGTATTTT | CASSPQGPGTDTQYF | TRBJ2-3 | - | - | TRBV5-1
TGCGCCAGCAGGCTCGGACTAGCGGGGGAATACGAGCAGTACTTC | CASRLGLAGEYEQYF | TRBJ2-7 | - | TRBD2 | TRBV10-2
TGTGCCAGCAGTTACTCACGAGGTAGCTCCTACGAGCAGTACTTC | CASSYSRGSSYEQYF | TRBJ2-7 | - | - | TRBV6-6
TGCGCCAGCAGCTTACTAGCGGGCGGCTCCTACAATGAGCAGTTCTTC | CASSLLAGGSYNEQFF | TRBJ2-1 | - | TRBD2 | TRBV5-1
TGCGCCAGCAGCTTGGAGGGTAGCGGGAGGGGTGCGGATACGCAGTATTTT | CASSLEGSGRGADTQYF | TRBJ2-3 | - | TRBD2 | TRBV5-1
TGTGCCAGCAGCGCCTCTGGTGGCGGGGGGGACCAGTTCTTC | CASSASGGGGDQFF | TRBJ2-1 | - | TRBD2 | TRBV7-3
TGTGCCAGTAGTATGGGGGCAGGTAATGCCTACGAGCAGTACTTC | CASSMGAGNAYEQYF | TRBJ2-7 | - | - | TRBV19
TGTGCCAGCAGCGTCGGGACAGGGGGCCGGCAGCCCCAGCATTTT | CASSVGTGGRQPQHF | TRBJ1-5 | - | TRBD1 | TRBV9
TGTGCCAGTACCCAGGCAGGACAGGCTAACTATGGCTACACCTTC | CASTQAGQANYGYTF | TRBJ1-2 | - | TRBD1 | TRBV19
TGTGCCAGCAGCGATACTAGCGGGGGCTCCTACGAGCAGTACTTC | CASSDTSGGSYEQYF | TRBJ2-7 | - | TRBD2 | TRBV5-4
TGCGCCAGCAGCTCGGGTGGGACTAGCGCGTTGTCTGATACGCAGTATTTT | CASSSGGTSALSDTQYF | TRBJ2-3 | - | TRBD2 | TRBV5-1
TGTGCCAGCAGCTTAGGAGACAGGGTCGCTGAAGCTTTCTTT | CASSLGDRVAEAFF | TRBJ1-1 | - | TRBD1 | TRBV11-1
TGTGCCAGCAGCCTTAGACAGGGAACTAGCGGGAGACCCGAGCAGTTCTTC | CASSLRQGTSGRPEQFF | TRBJ2-1 | - | TRBD2 | TRBV14
TGCGCCAGCAGCCCGGCCGGCTTGACCCCGAGGGCTGGAAACACCATATATTTT | CASSPAGLTPRAGNTIYF | TRBJ1-3 | - | - | TRBV4-1
TGCGCCAGCAGCCGCGGGGATGCAGGAAGTGTGGGTACTGAAGCTTTCTTT | CASSRGDAGSVGTEAFF | TRBJ1-1 | - | - | TRBV5-1
TGTGCCAGCAGTGAAAGGCGCCGACCCGCGGGAAAAAACATTCAGTACTTC | CASSERRRPAGKNIQYF | TRBJ2-4 | - | - | TRBV6-1
TGTGCCAGCAGCTTCGGTGCACGGGGCACAGATACGCAGTATTTT | CASSFGARGTDTQYF | TRBJ2-3 | - | - | TRBV7-9
TGTGCCAGCAGGCAAGGGGGACAGGTCTCTGGGGCCAACGTCCTGACTTTC | CASRQGGQVSGANVLTF | TRBJ2-6 | few | TRBD1 | TRBV7-3
TGTGCCAGTAGTATAATCGACACGCGAGGCACAGATACGCAGTATTTT | CASSIIDTRGTDTQYF | TRBJ2-3 | - | - | TRBV19